The following is a T cell receptor beta chain sequence with its context. Its matching antigen is unknown. The source of the sample is a study of monozygotic twins with inflammatory bowel disease. Study-level results: No separation of different T cell subtypes was possible.

Per individual sample, eight separate reactions were used to make cDNA. UMIs bearing a 6-nucleotide sample barcode were added through template switching. TCRdb reanalyzed the 5' RACE reads and collapses them to one entry per CDR3 protein, without DNA. This sample carries fewer than 350,000 distinct CDR3 sequences, with approximately 2% going to the ten biggest clones. The CDR3 covers 16 residues. Germline V gene lookup returns CDR1 SGHTA and CDR2 FQGNSA. The gene calls are TRBV7-2 and TRBJ2-2. What was sequenced was blood. The sequence was obtained from a human donor with ulcerative colitis or Crohn's disease, or a healthy co-twin of an affected twin (not recorded which). The chain's CDR3 is CASSGRVTTGTGELFF.